This is a list of T cell receptor beta chains from one sample in a study of preoperative IRX-2 immunotherapy in early breast cancer. The assay was immunoSEQ multiplex PCR, and TCRdb's table has in-frame clones only and misses some. This table holds 25,000 or so clones, over 75% found once. The source was tumor tissue, collected after IRX-2 immunotherapy. The receptors derive from a human donor with breast cancer. Both conserved end residues are part of each CDR3. A D gene is named only where the DNA matches it firmly. Size is omitted from some rows. Given values are once, few, many or a class for expanded clones.

d_gene: TRBD1
abundance: -
j_gene: TRBJ1-2
len: 12
v_gene: TRBV16
CDR3nt: TGTGCCAGCAGCCGGACAGGCTATGGCTACACCTTC
CDR3aa: CASSRTGYGYTF

d_gene: -
abundance: -
j_gene: TRBJ2-5
len: 13
v_gene: TRBV10-3
CDR3nt: TGTGCCATCAGATACCGGGACTCAGAGACCCAGTACTTC
CDR3aa: CAIRYRDSETQYF

d_gene: -
abundance: few
j_gene: TRBJ2-2
len: 13
v_gene: TRBV5-1
CDR3nt: TGCGCCAGCAGAGGGGACGGTACCGGGGAGCTGTTTTTT
CDR3aa: CASRGDGTGELFF

d_gene: TRBD2
abundance: once
j_gene: TRBJ2-3
len: 16
v_gene: TRBV7-2
CDR3nt: TGTGCCAGCAGCTTCCTCGGGACTAGCGGGAGGGATACGCAGTATTTT
CDR3aa: CASSFLGTSGRDTQYF

d_gene: -
abundance: -
j_gene: TRBJ1-1
len: 16
v_gene: TRBV5-1
CDR3nt: TGCGCCAGCAGCTTGGTGTCACCCGAAAAAAACACTGAAGCTTTCTTT
CDR3aa: CASSLVSPEKNTEAFF

d_gene: -
abundance: once
j_gene: TRBJ1-4
len: 14
v_gene: TRBV7-9
CDR3nt: TGTGCCAGCAGCTTAGGGCAGTTAAATGAAAAACTGTTTTTT
CDR3aa: CASSLGQLNEKLFF

d_gene: -
abundance: -
j_gene: TRBJ2-5
len: 13
v_gene: TRBV4-2
CDR3nt: TGTGCCAGCAGCCAAGACAGGGTAGAGACCCAGTACTTC
CDR3aa: CASSQDRVETQYF

d_gene: TRBD1
abundance: -
j_gene: TRBJ2-3
len: 15
v_gene: TRBV9
CDR3nt: TGTGCCAGCAGCGTACAGGGGGCCGACACAGATACGCAGTATTTT
CDR3aa: CASSVQGADTDTQYF

d_gene: -
abundance: -
j_gene: TRBJ1-6
len: 16
v_gene: TRBV7-9
CDR3nt: TGTGCCAGCAGCCGCAGGGGCAGCTCCTATAATCCACCCCTCCACTTT
CDR3aa: CASSRRGSSYNPPLHF

d_gene: -
abundance: once
j_gene: TRBJ1-2
len: 14
v_gene: TRBV5-5
CDR3nt: TGTGCCAGCAGCTTTCAGCCACCTTACTATGGCTACACCTTC
CDR3aa: CASSFQPPYYGYTF